This is a list of T cell receptor beta chains from one sample in a study of blood T cell repertoires in COVID-19. Repertoires were generated with immunoSEQ multiplex PCR, while TCRdb's copy carries only in-frame clones and drops some. The sample consists of 300,000 to 400,000 clones, 70% to 90% of them appearing once. Input material: peripheral blood. The receptor source for this set is a woman in her sixties or seventies with COVID-19, enrolled during active disease. Both conserved end residues are part of each CDR3. The order of the fields is D gene, V gene, J gene, CDR3 protein, CDR3 DNA. D genes are given only for firm matches.

NA	TRBV29-1	TRBJ1-2	CSVGEVGYGYTF	TGCAGCGTTGGGGAGGTTGGCTATGGCTACACCTTC
TRBD1	TRBV6-5	TRBJ1-2	CASSYSTGGHYGYTF	TGTGCCAGCAGTTACTCGACAGGGGGGCACTATGGCTACACCTTC
TRBD2	TRBV30	TRBJ2-3	CAWGISGVSTDTQYF	TGTGCCTGGGGGATAAGCGGGGTGAGCACAGATACGCAGTATTTT
NA	TRBV29-1	TRBJ1-2	CSVLDDSLGGYTF	TGCAGCGTTCTCGACGACAGTCTCGGTGGCTACACCTTC
TRBD1	TRBV9	TRBJ1-2	CASSGLGTGRDGYTF	TGTGCCAGCAGCGGACTTGGGACAGGAAGGGATGGCTACACCTTC
TRBD1	TRBV2	TRBJ1-2	CASSGSGGGEGYTF	TGTGCCAGCAGTGGGTCAGGGGGCGGCGAGGGCTACACCTTC
TRBD2	TRBV6-1	TRBJ2-4	CASSAPGLAGFSGKNIQYF	TGTGCCAGCAGTGCCCCGGGACTAGCGGGCTTCTCGGGCAAAAACATTCAGTACTTC
TRBD2	TRBV10-3	TRBJ2-1	CASAIGTSGANEQFF	TGTGCCAGCGCCATAGGGACTAGCGGGGCCAATGAGCAGTTCTTC
TRBD1	TRBV29-1	TRBJ1-1	CSVNRGEGVSTEAFF	TGCAGCGTGAACAGGGGTGAGGGAGTAAGCACTGAAGCTTTCTTT
TRBD1	TRBV5-4	TRBJ1-2	CASSLGAGGSYADTF	TGTGCCAGCAGCTTGGGGGCAGGGGGTTCCTATGCGGACACCTTC
TRBD1	TRBV27	TRBJ2-7	CASSSRTGNYEQYF	TGTGCCAGCAGTTCCCGGACAGGGAACTACGAGCAGTACTTC
NA	TRBV5-4	TRBJ2-2	CASSHPGLQTGELFF	TGTGCCAGCAGTCACCCGGGACTTCAGACCGGGGAGCTGTTTTTT